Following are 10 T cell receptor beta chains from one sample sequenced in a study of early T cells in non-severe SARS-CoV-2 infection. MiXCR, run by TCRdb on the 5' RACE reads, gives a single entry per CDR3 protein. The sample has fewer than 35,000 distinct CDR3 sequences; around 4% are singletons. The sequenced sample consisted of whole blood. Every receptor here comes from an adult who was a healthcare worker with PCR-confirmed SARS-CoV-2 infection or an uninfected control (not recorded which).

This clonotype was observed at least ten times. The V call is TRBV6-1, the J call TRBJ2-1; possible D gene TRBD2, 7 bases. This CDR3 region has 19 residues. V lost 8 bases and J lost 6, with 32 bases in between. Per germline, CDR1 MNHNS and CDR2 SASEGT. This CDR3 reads CASFPDRWSGDPRFNEQFF. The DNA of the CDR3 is TGTGCCAGCTTCCCCGACAGGTGGAGCGGGGACCCCAGATTCAATGAGCAGTTCTTC.

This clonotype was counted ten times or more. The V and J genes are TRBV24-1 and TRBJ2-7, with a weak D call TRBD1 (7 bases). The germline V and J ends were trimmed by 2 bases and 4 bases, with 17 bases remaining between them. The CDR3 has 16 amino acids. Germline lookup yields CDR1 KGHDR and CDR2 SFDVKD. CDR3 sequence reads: CATSDSQGGFGYEQYF. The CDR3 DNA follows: TGTGCCACCAGTGATTCCCAGGGGGGATTCGGGTACGAGCAGTACTTC.

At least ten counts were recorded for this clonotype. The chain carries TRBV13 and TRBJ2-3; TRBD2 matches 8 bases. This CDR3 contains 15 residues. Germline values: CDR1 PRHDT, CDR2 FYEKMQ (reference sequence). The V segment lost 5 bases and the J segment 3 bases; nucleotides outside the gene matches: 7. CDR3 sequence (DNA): TGTGCCAGCAGCCGGATTCAGCGGGAGACAGATACGCAGTATTTT. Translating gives CASSRIQRETDTQYF.

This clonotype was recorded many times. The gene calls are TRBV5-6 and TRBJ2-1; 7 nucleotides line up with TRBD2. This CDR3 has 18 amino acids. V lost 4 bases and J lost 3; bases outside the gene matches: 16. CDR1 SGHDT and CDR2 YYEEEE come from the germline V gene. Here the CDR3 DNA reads TGTGCCAGCAGCCCGTCTATGGTACTAGCGAGCAACTACAATGAGCAGTTCTTC. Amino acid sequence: CASSPSMVLASNYNEQFF.

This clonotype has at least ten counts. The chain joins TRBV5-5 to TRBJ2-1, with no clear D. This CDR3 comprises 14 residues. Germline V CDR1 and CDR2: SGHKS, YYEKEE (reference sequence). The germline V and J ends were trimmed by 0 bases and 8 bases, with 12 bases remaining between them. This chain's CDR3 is CASSLVRAEDEQFF. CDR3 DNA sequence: TGTGCCAGCAGCTTGGTTAGGGCAGAGGATGAGCAGTTCTTC.

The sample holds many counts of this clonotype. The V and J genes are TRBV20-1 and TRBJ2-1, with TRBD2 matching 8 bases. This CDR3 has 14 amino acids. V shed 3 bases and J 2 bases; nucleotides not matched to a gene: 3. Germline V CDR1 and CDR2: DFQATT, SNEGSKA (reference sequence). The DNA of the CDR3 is TGCAGTGCTAGTAGCGGGGAAGCCTACAATGAGCAGTTCTTC. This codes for CSASSGEAYNEQFF.

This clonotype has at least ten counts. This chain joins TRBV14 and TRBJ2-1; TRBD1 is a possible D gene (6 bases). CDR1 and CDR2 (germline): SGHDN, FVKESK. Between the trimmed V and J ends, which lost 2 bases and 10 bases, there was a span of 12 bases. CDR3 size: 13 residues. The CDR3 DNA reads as TGTGCCAGCAGCCAAATGGGGGCAATGGAGCAGTTCTTC. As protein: CASSQMGAMEQFF.

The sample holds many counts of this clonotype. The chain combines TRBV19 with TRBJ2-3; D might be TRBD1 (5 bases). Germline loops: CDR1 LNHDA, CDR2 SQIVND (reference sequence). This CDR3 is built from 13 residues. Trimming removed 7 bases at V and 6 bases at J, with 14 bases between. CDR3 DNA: TGTGCCAGTACCCTCCGCCCAGGGGATACGCAGTATTTT. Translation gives CASTLRPGDTQYF.

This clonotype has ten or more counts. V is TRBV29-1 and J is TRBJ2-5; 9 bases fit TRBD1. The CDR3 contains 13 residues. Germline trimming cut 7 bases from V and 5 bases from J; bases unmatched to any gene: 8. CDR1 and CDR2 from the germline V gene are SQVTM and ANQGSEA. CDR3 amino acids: CSGRQGVGETQYF. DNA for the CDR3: TGCAGCGGCCGACAGGGGGTGGGGGAGACCCAGTACTTC.

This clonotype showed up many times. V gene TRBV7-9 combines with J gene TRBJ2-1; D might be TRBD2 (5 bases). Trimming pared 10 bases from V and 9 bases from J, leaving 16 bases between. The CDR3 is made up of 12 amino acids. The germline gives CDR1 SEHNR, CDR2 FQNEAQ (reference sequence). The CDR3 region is CATRTVLSEQFF. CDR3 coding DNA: TGTGCCACTCGGACTGTACTGAGTGAGCAGTTCTTC.